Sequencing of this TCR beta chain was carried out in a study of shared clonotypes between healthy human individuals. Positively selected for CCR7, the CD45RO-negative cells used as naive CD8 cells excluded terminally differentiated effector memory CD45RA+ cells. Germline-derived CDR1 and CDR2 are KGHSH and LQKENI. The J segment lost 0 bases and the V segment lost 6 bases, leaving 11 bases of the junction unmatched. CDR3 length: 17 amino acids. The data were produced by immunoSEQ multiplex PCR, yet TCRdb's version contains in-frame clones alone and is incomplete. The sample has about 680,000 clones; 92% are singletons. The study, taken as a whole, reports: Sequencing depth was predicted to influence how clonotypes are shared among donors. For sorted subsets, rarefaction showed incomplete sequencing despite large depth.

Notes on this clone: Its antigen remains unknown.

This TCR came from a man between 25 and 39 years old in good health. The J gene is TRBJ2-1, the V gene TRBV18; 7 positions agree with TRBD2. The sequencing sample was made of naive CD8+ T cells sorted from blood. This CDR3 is CASSSPSGGSSYNEQFF. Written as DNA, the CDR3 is TGTGCCAGCTCGTCTCCTAGTGGCGGGAGCTCCTACAATGAGCAGTTCTTC.